The rows below give T cell receptor beta chains drawn from one sample of a study of blood T cell repertoires in COVID-19. Sequenced by immunoSEQ multiplex PCR; TCRdb stores in-frame clones only, minus some. The sample has over 110,000 clones; around 88% are singletons. The sequenced material came from peripheral blood. The receptors here all came from a human donor in a cohort sampled during active COVID-19. CDR3s include the opening cysteine and the closing phenylalanine or tryptophan.

v_gene	j_gene	CDR3aa
TRBV3-1/TRBV3-2	TRBJ2-1	CASSQEVRGLGSYNEQFF
TRBV6-5	TRBJ2-7	CASSFSGQTYEQYF
TRBV10-3	TRBJ1-1	CAISDLDRDNTEAFF
TRBV2	TRBJ1-3	CASSATGRNTIYF
TRBV29-1	TRBJ2-2	CSSRGGTGELFF
TRBV19	TRBJ1-2	CASSIFYGANYGYTF
TRBV7-7	TRBJ2-2	CASSLDQRGADTGELFF
TRBV5-1	TRBJ2-2	CASSVAGAAVTGELFF
TRBV3-1/TRBV3-2	TRBJ2-5	CASSGDSRAQETQYF
TRBV19	TRBJ1-5	CASSIGRGISNQPQHF
TRBV2	TRBJ1-6	CASREGPYNSPLHF
TRBV6-5	TRBJ1-2	CASSHLAGVNYGYTF
TRBV7-2	TRBJ1-2	CASSPRSGYGYTF
TRBV15	TRBJ1-2	CATSRDLAGGIVAGYTF
TRBV10-3	TRBJ1-1	CATRDRGRTEAFF
TRBV29-1	TRBJ2-1	CSVGPGGDEQFF
TRBV12-3/TRBV12-4	TRBJ2-5	CASSTGTEQTQYF
TRBV25-1	TRBJ1-1	CASSDGVIPEAFF
TRBV19	TRBJ2-6	CASSIGGGTSGANVLTF
TRBV5-1	TRBJ2-5	CASSLAPGSQETQYF
TRBV12-3/TRBV12-4	TRBJ2-7	CASSPGQVGEQYF
TRBV10-3	TRBJ1-5	CAISERRISGISNQPQHF
TRBV5-5	TRBJ1-5	CASSNHSLQGKPQHF
TRBV13	TRBJ2-7	CASGGRNEQYF
TRBV6-5	TRBJ1-2	CASSFRPSRGYTF
TRBV3-1/TRBV3-2	TRBJ1-5	CASSRQGYNQPQHF
TRBV4-1	TRBJ2-7	CASSQIGTGKSGEQYF
TRBV5-1	TRBJ1-4	CASSIQGNEKLFF
TRBV10-3	TRBJ2-7	CAISDGDRLKIDSYEQYF
TRBV4-1	TRBJ1-5	CASSQGPNQPQHF
TRBV5-4	TRBJ2-1	CASTLQDRATYNEQFF
TRBV19	TRBJ1-5	CASTTDSFNQPQHF
TRBV6-6	TRBJ1-1	CASRNRGRTEAFF
TRBV5-1	TRBJ2-5	CASSIPGLQETQYF
TRBV19	TRBJ1-5	CASSPIRTANNQPQHF
TRBV10-3	TRBJ2-2	CAISGYRDPEATGELFF
TRBV11-2	TRBJ2-3	CASSLDRDTQYF
TRBV19	TRBJ1-1	CASSIVQGGTEAFF
TRBV2	TRBJ2-2	CASSAGVGELFF
TRBV9	TRBJ2-7	CASSVAPAGSSYEQYF
TRBV3-1/TRBV3-2	TRBJ2-5	CASSQGTGIQETQYF
TRBV7-3	TRBJ2-5	CASSALAGSQETQYF
TRBV27	TRBJ2-2	CASSPQSALAGGNTGELFF
TRBV5-1	TRBJ1-1	CARLSDTEAFF
TRBV9	TRBJ2-2	CASSVVAGGPSTGELFF
TRBV19	TRBJ2-3	CASSPSKPSTDTQYF
TRBV7-3	TRBJ2-5	CASSPSGGQETQYF
TRBV19	TRBJ2-1	CASSMIRTVLFNEQFF